This T cell receptor beta chain was captured in a study of blood T cells in healthy people across ages. A second PCR, run for 7 to 11 cycles, used a sample-barcoded 5' primer plus a J-beta primer mix. Through a template-switch adaptor with 12 random nucleotides, each cDNA molecule received a tag. MiXCR was run by TCRdb on the 5' RACE reads, yielding one entry per CDR3 protein. Here the sample spans roughly 1.7 million distinct CDR3 sequences, roughly 32% being singletons. Findings and caveats of the study: Among long-lived donors, naive CD4+ cells were more numerous and diversity higher than in aged donors.

As concerns this clonotype: Antigen specificity is unknown.

The sample taken for sequencing was blood. This receptor was identified in a woman under 40 in good health.

DNA of the CDR3: TGTGCCAGCAGTGAAGAGCTGGGGGGCCTAAGGCGGCCCCAGCATTTT. Protein product: CASSEELGGLRRPQHF. This chain joins TRBV28 and TRBJ1-5, with TRBD1 as a possible D gene (6 bases). CDR1 MDHEN and CDR2 SYDVKM come from the germline V gene. The CDR3 totals 16 residues. Trimming pared 5 bases from V and 9 bases from J, leaving 23 bases between.